This entry lists 10 T cell receptor beta chains sequenced from one sample in a study of blood T cell repertoires in COVID-19. TCRdb keeps only in-frame clones here, not all; method: immunoSEQ multiplex PCR. The sample yields some 73,000 clones, more than 80% seen once. Sequencing was performed on peripheral blood. These receptors were taken from a woman of 80 years or more with active or convalescent COVID-19.

This clone was seen once. CDR3 region: CAGKVQGWANVLTF. Written as DNA, the CDR3 is TGTGCCGGAAAGGTCCAGGGGTGGGCCAACGTCCTGACTTTC. The chain recombines TRBV6-5 with TRBJ2-6, with D tentatively TRBD1 (6 bases). The CDR3 spans 14 residues. V gave up 11 bases and J gave up 5 bases, with 16 bases separating them. In germline, CDR1 is MNHEY, CDR2 SVGAGI.

The rearrangement uses TRBV7-8 and TRBJ1-5, with 9 bases fitting TRBD1. Germline V gene data show CDR1 as SGHVS and CDR2 as FQNEAQ. With 2 bases clipped from V and 5 bases from J, the junction kept 7 bases outside the gene matches. The CDR3 totals 16 residues. The chain's CDR3 is CASSLNPGQGDQPQHF. In DNA, the CDR3 is TGTGCCAGCAGCTTAAACCCGGGACAGGGAGATCAGCCCCAGCATTTT. Using reference TRBV7-8 and TRBJ1-5 for the parts outside the CDR3, the full variable domain is GAGVSQSPRYKVAKRGQDVALRCDPISGHVSLFWYQQALGQGPEFLTYFQNEAQLDKSGLPSDRFFAERPEGSVSTLKIQRTQQEDSAVYLCASSLNPGQGDQPQHFGDGTRLSIL.

The gene calls are TRBV5-6 and TRBJ1-2, with D possibly matching TRBD1 (6 bases). The length of the CDR3 is 16 residues. Germline V gene data show CDR1 as SGHDT and CDR2 as YYEEEE. The V gene lost 4 bases and the J gene lost 3 bases, with 19 bases spanning the gap. The CDR3 sequence is CASSPLVGAGDYGYTF. The CDR3 bases are TGTGCCAGCAGCCCGTTGGTGGGGGCTGGTGACTATGGCTACACCTTC.

V is TRBV13 and J is TRBJ2-1; 11 nucleotides match TRBD1. Trimming removed 1 base from V and 9 bases from J; junction bases left unmatched: 20. Germline CDR1 reads PRHDT; CDR2 reads FYEKMQ (reference sequence). The CDR3 totals 20 residues. DNA of the CDR3: TGTGCCAGCAGCTTAGCCGTATTGGTTCTTGGGACAGGGGGTAAAGGTGAGCAGTTCTTC. This encodes CASSLAVLVLGTGGKGEQFF.

The rearrangement uses TRBV6-6 and TRBJ2-3, with a weak D call TRBD1 (6 bases). V was pared by 4 bases and J by 0 bases, with 14 bases between. CDR1 and CDR2 (germline): MNHNY, SVGAGI (reference sequence). The CDR3 contains 16 residues. This CDR3 is CASSSRDIASTDTQYF. The CDR3 DNA sequence: TGTGCCAGCAGTTCCCGGGACATCGCTAGCACAGATACGCAGTATTTT.

This clone was seen only once. The chain combines TRBV6-2 or TRBV6-3 with TRBJ2-1, with D possibly being TRBD2 (6 bases). The CDR3 has 14 residues. V was pared by 6 bases and J by 0 bases, with 9 bases between. Germline CDR1 and CDR2: MNHEY and SVGEGT. The DNA of the CDR3 is TGTGCCAGCAGCCTGACTAGCTCCTACAATGAGCAGTTCTTC. Encoded protein: CASSLTSSYNEQFF.

The chain employs TRBV9 and TRBJ1-3; D perhaps matches TRBD1 (5 bases). The germline V and J ends were trimmed by 0 bases and 2 bases, with 12 bases remaining between them. The germline V gene encodes CDR1 SGDLS and CDR2 YYNGEE. This CDR3 comprises 16 residues. The CDR3 region has the DNA TGTGCCAGCAGCGTAGGATGGGGGGGTCCTGGAAACACCATATATTTT. It specifies CASSVGWGGPGNTIYF.

The V gene is TRBV30, the J gene TRBJ2-7; maybe TRBD2 (5 bases). CDR1 GTSNPN and CDR2 SVGIG come from the germline V gene (reference sequence). CDR3 length: 14 amino acids. With 5 bases removed from V and 0 bases from J, the gap between germline ends came to 14 bases. The CDR3 nucleotides read TGTGCCTGGCGGGATTCCTCGTCCTCCTACGAGCAGTACTTC. Amino acids: CAWRDSSSSYEQYF.

V and J are TRBV28 and TRBJ1-2; D is unclear. Germline lookup yields CDR1 MDHEN and CDR2 SYDVKM. This CDR3 spans 14 amino acids. Trimming cost V 7 bases and J 1 base, with 13 bases left between them. The CDR3 region is CASIPGPSNYGYTF. CDR3 DNA sequence: TGTGCCAGCATCCCCGGCCCTAGTAACTATGGCTACACCTTC.

The genes are TRBV11-2 and TRBJ1-3; D remains ambiguous. Trimming removed 5 bases at V and 5 bases at J, with 7 bases between. CDR3 size: 12 residues. Germline lookup yields CDR1 SGHAT and CDR2 FQNNGV. CDR3 residues: CASSLDRNTIYF. CDR3 bases: TGTGCCAGCAGCCTCGACAGAAACACCATATATTTT.